Sequencing of this T cell receptor beta chain was carried out in a study of siplizumab effects on memory and regulatory T cells. Regarding the study as a whole: It seemed that naive T cells were more diverse than memory cells and were major contributors to the alloresponse. Unstimulated subsets accounted for the mapping of only a minor share of the clones that were alloreactive. An assignable phenotype, naive or memory, was missing from roughly 78-96% of proliferating CD4+ or CD8+ clones.

With respect to this clone: The antigen is not known.

V was cut by 2 bases and J by 5 bases, with 8 bases left in between. The CDR3 sequence is 13 residues long. Germline CDR1 is LGHNA and CDR2 is YNFKEQ. Per sample, approximately 10^5 TCR templates underwent assay. Clones were sequenced by immunoSEQ multiplex PCR, and TCRdb holds only the in-frame ones, with some missing. The table records 90,000 to 130,000 clones, just under 95% of them present only once. The receptor was derived from a human donor in good health. Sample: CD4+ T cells sorted from blood. V gene TRBV4-2 combines with J gene TRBJ2-3; D gene unclear. The CDR3 nucleotides read TGTGCCAGCAGCCAAATTGCGGTAGATACGCAGTATTTT. The encoded protein is CASSQIAVDTQYF.